The next 26 T cell receptor beta chains were all read from a single sample in a study of T cells in Graves' hyperthyroidism and ophthalmopathy. TCR beta CDR3 sequences were amplified from RNA transcripts. The HTBI primer set served for first-round RT-PCR of the TCR CDR3. TCRdb recomputed calls from the multiplex PCR reads with MiXCR, one row per CDR3 protein. The sample includes 620,000 or so distinct CDR3 sequences, about 14% seen only once; the top ten take around 12%. Input material: blood. These receptor sequences come from a woman aged 45-59 years with Graves' ophthalmopathy.

This clonotype was seen at least ten times. The chain is built from TRBV7-6 and TRBJ1-1, with D possibly matching TRBD1 (5 bases). The CDR3 consists of 15 residues. CDR1 is SGHVS and CDR2 is FNYEAQ in the germline V gene. Trimming removed 1 base at V and 4 bases at J, with 13 bases between. This CDR3 is CASSLGGGGGTEAFF. CDR3 nucleotides: TGTGCCAGCAGCTTAGGTGGGGGGGGGGGCACTGAAGCTTTCTTT.

With regard to this clonotype: The conserved phenylalanine or tryptophan normally closing the CDR3 is absent here, so this likely arose from a read error. The chain employs TRBV19 and TRBJ1-2; possibly TRBD1 for D (6 bases). Germline V gene data show CDR1 as LNHDA and CDR2 as SQIVND (reference sequence). V shed 2 bases and J shed 4 bases, with 20 bases lying between them. The CDR3 contains 17 residues. This CDR3 reads CASSIMATGQTVYGYTL. DNA for the CDR3: TGTGCCAGTAGTATAATGGCGACAGGCCAAACGGTCTATGGCTACACCCTC.

Regarding this clonotype: A read error is possible here, since a much larger clone lies one base away. The chain carries TRBV5-6 and TRBJ2-5; the match to TRBD2 covers 7 bases. The germline gives CDR1 SGHDT, CDR2 YYEEEE. The V segment lost 1 base and the J segment 3 bases; nucleotides outside the gene matches: 3. The CDR3 is 14 amino acids. CDR3 sequence reads: CASSLNLAEETQYF. CDR3 nucleotides: TGTGCCAGCAGCTTGAACCTAGCGGAAGAGACCCAGTACTTC.

V usage is TRBV4-3 and J usage is TRBJ2-2; D is unresolved. The germline V gene has CDR1 LGHNA and CDR2 YSLEER. V was trimmed by 3 bases and J by 1 base, leaving 6 bases between them. The CDR3 spans 14 residues. The CDR3 reads CASSHLKNTGELFF. CDR3 in DNA: TGCGCCAGCAGCCATTTGAAGAACACCGGGGAGCTGTTTTTT.

The V call is TRBV4-1, the J call TRBJ1-4; D is unresolved. Germline V gene data show CDR1 as MGHRA and CDR2 as YSYEKL. The germline V and J ends were trimmed by 3 bases and 7 bases, with 9 bases remaining between them. This CDR3 has 13 residues. The CDR3 DNA is TGCGCCAGCAGCCATACGATGAGTGAAAAACTGTTTTTT. Its translation is CASSHTMSEKLFF.

This clonotype came up a few times. The gene calls are TRBV5-1 and TRBJ1-4; a possible D gene is TRBD1 (6 bases). There are 14 residues in the CDR3. The germline V gene has CDR1 SGHRS and CDR2 YFSETQ. V gave up 4 bases and J gave up 3 bases, with 10 bases separating them. The CDR3 sequence is CASSGGGANEKLFF. CDR3 nucleotide sequence: TGCGCCAGCAGCGGAGGGGGGGCTAATGAAAAACTGTTTTTT.

Many counts were recorded for this clonotype. The chain combines TRBV30 with TRBJ2-7, with 11 nucleotides matching TRBD2. V gave up 6 bases and J gave up 7 bases; unmatched junction bases: 8. Germline V lookup: CDR1 GTSNPN, CDR2 SVGIG (reference sequence). The CDR3 length is 13 residues. The CDR3 is CACGTSGFREQYF. The CDR3 DNA sequence: TGTGCCTGTGGGACTAGCGGTTTTAGGGAGCAGTACTTC.

V usage is TRBV20-1 and J usage is TRBJ1-5; perhaps TRBD1 as D (5 bases). The ends were cut back, 3 bases at V and 4 bases at J, with 16 bases in the middle. This CDR3 comprises 15 residues. Germline-derived CDR1 and CDR2 are DFQATT and SNEGSKA (reference sequence). The DNA for the CDR3 is TGCAGTGCTAGGATTCCGGGGCAGGATAATCAGCCCCAGCATTTT. Its translation is CSARIPGQDNQPQHF.

This clonotype showed up many times. J is TRBJ2-3 and V is TRBV6-6; D might be TRBD1 (8 bases). The CDR3 length is 16 residues. The V and J ends lost 1 base and 4 bases respectively, with 15 bases between them. Per the germline V gene, CDR1 is MNHNY and CDR2 is SVGAGI (reference sequence). CDR3 nucleotide sequence: TGTGCCAGCAGTTACTTTACAGGGGGGGAAGCAGATACGCAGTATTTT. It translates to CASSYFTGGEADTQYF.

The V gene is TRBV28, the J gene TRBJ2-7, with 9 bases identical to TRBD2. Per germline, CDR1 MDHEN and CDR2 SYDVKM. V lost 3 bases, J lost 6 bases, and 9 bases stayed unmatched. The CDR3 is made up of 15 amino acids. DNA of the CDR3: TGTGCCAGCAGTTTTTTCCTAGCGGGATTAGGCGAGCAGTACTTC. This sequence encodes CASSFFLAGLGEQYF. The whole variable domain, filled in from reference TRBV28 and TRBJ2-7, reads DVKVTQSSRYLVKRTGEKVFLECVQDMDHENMFWYRQDPGLGLRLIYFSYDVKMKEKGDIPEGYSVSREKKERFSLILESASTNQTSMYLCASSFFLAGLGEQYFGPGTRLTVT.

This clonotype was counted ten times or more. The rearrangement links TRBV12-3 or TRBV12-4 to TRBJ2-1, with 8 bases that match TRBD1. V was pared by 6 bases and J by 9 bases, with 7 bases of the junction left unmatched. This CDR3 region has 13 residues. CDR3 in DNA: TGTGCCAGCAGGAAAAAAGGACAGGGTGAGCAGTTCTTC. It is translated as CASRKKGQGEQFF.

In this sample, this clonotype turned up a few times. A much larger clone differs by one base, so this may be a read error. This chain links TRBV7-9 with TRBJ2-7; 7 positions agree with TRBD1. The CDR3 consists of 15 residues. CDR1 SEHNR and CDR2 FQNEAQ come from the germline V gene (reference sequence). CDR3 DNA sequence: TGTGCCAGCAGCTCCCCTGACAGGGCCACCTACGAGCAGCACTTC. This translates into CASSSPDRATYEQHF.

The table lists this clonotype with many counts. This chain connects TRBV28 to TRBJ1-2, with D hard to call. Per the germline V gene, CDR1 is MDHEN and CDR2 is SYDVKM. The CDR3 contains 13 residues. Trimming took off 1 base at V and 8 bases at J, with 11 bases between the two ends. Written as DNA, the CDR3 is TGTGCCAGCAGTTTATTAGCCTCCCGGGGCTACACCTTC. Translated, it gives CASSLLASRGYTF.

This clonotype came up a few times. The chain uses TRBV7-9 and TRBJ1-1; D is uncertain. This CDR3 comprises 15 residues. Germline values: CDR1 SEHNR, CDR2 FQNEAQ (reference sequence). Between the trimmed V and J ends, which lost 1 base and 7 bases, there was a span of 16 bases. The CDR3 is CASSLDEGWVREAFF. The DNA of the CDR3 is TGTGCCAGCAGCTTAGACGAGGGTTGGGTACGTGAAGCTTTCTTT. The complete variable domain, with remaining parts taken from reference TRBV7-9 and TRBJ1-1, reads DTGVSQNPRHKITKRGQNVTFRCDPISEHNRLYWYRQTLGQGPEFLTYFQNEAQLEKSRLLSDRFSAERPKGSFSTLEIQRTEQGDSAMYLCASSLDEGWVREAFFGQGTRLTVV.

As to this clonotype: One end of the junction is discordant with germline, which a read error may explain. The chain recombines TRBV6-5 with TRBJ2-1; 7 nucleotides agree with TRBD2. This CDR3 has 19 amino acids. The germline V gene encodes CDR1 MNHEY and CDR2 SVGAGI. The CDR3 coding sequence is TGTGCCAGCAGTTACTCGATATCGTCGGGATCTAGCGGAGGTAATGGGCAGTTCTTC. This translates into CASSYSISSGSSGGNGQFF.

This clonotype was seen many times. The chain carries TRBV27 and TRBJ2-5; 7 bases line up with TRBD2. Per the germline V gene, CDR1 is MNHEY and CDR2 is SMNVEV (reference sequence). J was trimmed by 2 bases and V by 5 bases; bases with no gene match: 20. CDR3 length equals 19 residues. Here the CDR3 reads CASSPSSSGRATLQETQYF. CDR3 bases: TGTGCCAGCAGTCCGTCTTCTAGCGGCAGAGCCACTCTACAAGAGACCCAGTACTTC.

The genes are TRBV7-8 and TRBJ1-2, with 9 bases matching TRBD1. The ends lost 6 bases at V and 2 bases at J; junction bases unmatched: 7. CDR3 length equals 15 residues. CDR1 is SGHVS, CDR2 FQNEAQ, per germline. The CDR3 here is CASRLAGTGNYGYTF. CDR3 bases: TGTGCCAGCAGGCTAGCGGGGACAGGGAACTATGGCTACACCTTC.

This clonotype was seen many times. The rearrangement joins TRBV7-2 to TRBJ2-7; the match to TRBD2 covers 9 bases. The CDR3 is 15 residues long. V lost 1 base, J lost 2 bases, and 3 bases stayed unmatched. Per the germline V gene, CDR1 is SGHTA and CDR2 is FQGNSA. CDR3 loop: CASSLVTSGAYEQYF. The CDR3 region has the DNA TGTGCCAGCAGCTTAGTGACTAGCGGAGCCTACGAGCAGTACTTC.

This clonotype was observed a handful of times. The CDR3 sequence is CASSIVPAEQFF. In nucleotides, the CDR3 is TGTGCCAGTAGTATAGTCCCGGCCGAGCAGTTCTTC. The chain links TRBV19 to TRBJ2-1, with D unresolved. There are 12 residues in the CDR3. Germline assignment: CDR1 LNHDA and CDR2 SQIVND (reference sequence). The ends were cut back, 1 base at V and 10 bases at J, with 8 bases in the middle.

This clonotype was recorded at least ten times. The CDR3 sequence is CSARVAGETTDTQYF. Written as DNA, the CDR3 is TGCAGTGCTAGGGTTGCGGGGGAGACCACAGATACGCAGTATTTT. The chain combines TRBV20-1 with TRBJ2-3; 7 bases are shared with TRBD2. Per germline, CDR1 DFQATT and CDR2 SNEGSKA (reference sequence). V was clipped by 3 bases and J by 2 bases; unmatched bases: 8. The CDR3 length is 15 residues.

The sample holds many counts of this clonotype. This rearrangement joins TRBV7-9 to TRBJ2-1, with 7 bases that match TRBD2. The germline CDR1 and CDR2 sequences are SEHNR and FQNEAQ (reference sequence). The CDR3 has 16 amino acids. The trim removed 5 bases at V and 5 bases at J, leaving 12 bases unmatched. In nucleotides, the CDR3 is TGTGCCAGCAGCCGGACGGTGGGAGGGCCCGACAATGAGCAGTTCTTC. Translation: CASSRTVGGPDNEQFF.

This rearrangement joins TRBV7-9 to TRBJ1-4; perhaps TRBD1 as D (6 bases). CDR3 length: 14 amino acids. The germline V and J ends were trimmed by 5 bases and 3 bases, with 10 bases remaining between them. Per the germline V gene, CDR1 is SEHNR and CDR2 is FQNEAQ (reference sequence). CDR3 sequence: CASSPQGPNEKLFF. The CDR3 coding sequence is TGTGCCAGCAGCCCACAGGGCCCTAATGAAAAACTGTTTTTT.

This clonotype was picked up many times. The rearrangement links TRBV30 to TRBJ2-1; TRBD2 might be the D (6 bases). V lost 3 bases to trimming and J lost 7 bases, with 19 bases between them. This CDR3 is 15 amino acids long. Germline lookup yields CDR1 GTSNPN and CDR2 SVGIG (reference sequence). In nucleotides, the CDR3 is TGTGCCTGGAGCCAGTTTGTTGGAGGGCCGAATGAGCAGTTCTTC. It is translated as CAWSQFVGGPNEQFF.

This clonotype was counted many times. The chain uses TRBV20-1 and TRBJ2-2; 7 nucleotides align to TRBD2. This CDR3 is built from 14 residues. Germline CDR1 DFQATT, CDR2 SNEGSKA (reference sequence). The junction had 10 bases not matched to a gene; V was cut back by 5 bases and J by 7 bases. DNA for the CDR3: TGCAGTGCTGAAGGACTAGATTTTGGCGGGGAGCTGTTTTTT. Translation: CSAEGLDFGGELFF.

The rearrangement joins TRBV10-2 to TRBJ2-5, with D maybe TRBD1 (6 bases). This CDR3 contains 15 residues. The V gene's germline CDR1 is WSHSY and CDR2 SAAADI. Between the trimmed V and J ends, which lost 8 bases and 3 bases, there was a span of 19 bases. CDR3 residues: CASCLGTGIKETQYF. Here the CDR3 DNA reads TGCGCCAGCTGCCTTGGCACAGGGATTAAAGAGACCCAGTACTTC.

This clonotype was detected ten times or more. The chain carries TRBV2 and TRBJ1-4; D is perhaps TRBD1 (5 bases). CDR3 length: 13 amino acids. Trimming took off 4 bases at V and 10 bases at J, with 13 bases between the two ends. Germline CDR1 and CDR2: SNHLY and FYNNEI. The CDR3 coding sequence is TGTGCCAGCAGTGCTGAGCGGGGGGGAAAACTGTTTTTT. Translating it yields CASSAERGGKLFF.